This entry describes one TCR beta chain. Here immunoSEQ multiplex PCR was the method, and the copy in TCRdb shows in-frame clones only, minus some. The sample lists about 32,000 clones, approximately 94% occurring once. The sample belongs to a study of T cells in tuberculosis. Study-wide context: IGRA-negative adolescents, IGRA-positive adolescents with latent tuberculosis and adults with active tuberculosis formed this South African cohort.

CDR3 length equals 15 residues. The ends lost 6 bases at V and 4 bases at J; junction bases unmatched: 7. Germline V gene data show CDR1 as LGHNT and CDR2 as FRNRAP. This TCR was sampled from a donor between 10 and 35 years old with latent tuberculosis or without tuberculosis infection. Input material: PBMCs. The V gene is TRBV12-5, the J gene TRBJ2-1; the match to TRBD1 covers 9 bases. The CDR3 DNA is TGTGCTAGTGGGGTCCGGGACAGGGCGTACAATGAGCAGTTCTTC. It is translated as CASGVRDRAYNEQFF.